The 8 T cell receptor beta chains below come from one sample, sequenced in a study of cytotoxic CD8 clonotypes in ibrutinib-treated CLL. Only in-frame clones appear in the TCRdb table, and some are missing; sequencing was by immunoSEQ multiplex PCR. The sample has roughly 180,000 clones; roughly 72% are singletons. The source was PBMCs, collected after 24 months of ibrutinib treatment. The receptors were sampled from a human donor with chronic lymphocytic leukemia.

This chain connects TRBV19 to TRBJ1-4; 9 nucleotides line up with TRBD1. After removal of 5 bases from V and 7 bases from J, the junction contained 11 bases not matched to a gene. CDR1 and CDR2 from the germline V gene are LNHDA and SQIVND (reference sequence). The CDR3 sequence is 16 residues long. The CDR3 loop reads CASSPRSGTGFEKLFF. The CDR3 DNA reads TGTGCCAGTAGTCCGAGGAGCGGGACAGGGTTTGAAAAACTGTTTTTT.

V is TRBV7-3 and J is TRBJ1-2; possible D gene TRBD1, 5 bases. Trimming took off 5 bases at V and 6 bases at J, with 25 bases between the two ends. The V gene's germline CDR1 is SGHTA and CDR2 FQGTGA. This CDR3 is 17 amino acids long. CDR3 sequence: CASSGTGTLPLLDGYTF. The CDR3 DNA follows: TGTGCCAGCAGCGGAACCGGGACCCTCCCACTCCTTGATGGCTACACCTTC.

This rearrangement joins TRBV11-3 to TRBJ2-1, with a tentative D call TRBD2 (5 bases). V lost 0 bases to trimming and J lost 5 bases, with 11 bases between them. This CDR3 has 15 residues. Germline V gives CDR1 SGHNT, CDR2 YENEEA. Here the CDR3 reads CASSLDPLGNNEQFF. Written as DNA, the CDR3 is TGTGCCAGCAGCTTAGACCCACTAGGAAACAATGAGCAGTTCTTC.

This chain uses TRBV15 with TRBJ2-1; no clear D gene. The CDR3 runs to 11 residues. Germline V CDR1 and CDR2: LNHNV, YYDKDF (reference sequence). Trimming cost V 6 bases and J 7 bases, with 7 bases left between them. CDR3 loop: CATRVLNEQFF. CDR3 DNA: TGTGCCACCAGGGTCCTTAATGAGCAGTTCTTC.

The chain carries TRBV13 and TRBJ2-7; D uncertain. Germline-derived CDR1 and CDR2 are PRHDT and FYEKMQ (reference sequence). V gave up 2 bases and J gave up 0 bases, with 14 bases separating them. The CDR3 is 16 residues long. The CDR3 sequence: CASSLIGRTLSYEQYF. Here the CDR3 DNA reads TGTGCCAGCAGCTTAATTGGGCGGACCCTCTCCTACGAGCAGTACTTC.

DNA of the CDR3: TGTGCCAGCAGCTTAGCGCTCTCGACTAATGAAAAACTGTTTTTT. Protein sequence: CASSLALSTNEKLFF. V is TRBV7-2 and J is TRBJ1-4; D remains ambiguous. This CDR3 comprises 15 residues. V lost 0 bases, J lost 2 bases, and 7 bases lay in between. CDR1 and CDR2 (germline): SGHTA, FQGNSA.

The rearrangement links TRBV19 to TRBJ2-7; the match to TRBD2 covers 7 bases. J gave up 1 base and V 5 bases, and 5 bases lay outside the gene matches. The CDR3 has 14 residues. CDR1 is LNHDA, CDR2 SQIVND, per germline (reference sequence). The CDR3 bases are TGTGCCAGTAGTGCTCTAGCGGTTTCCTACGAGCAGTACTTC. This gives the protein CASSALAVSYEQYF.

The chain joins TRBV9 to TRBJ2-3; 9 nucleotides agree with TRBD2. There are 17 residues in the CDR3. Losses at the gene ends were 0 bases for V and 0 bases for J; bases not matched to a gene: 5. Germline values: CDR1 SGDLS, CDR2 YYNGEE. The CDR3 loop reads CASSVVPSGTSTDTQYF. DNA of the CDR3: TGTGCCAGCAGCGTAGTCCCTAGCGGGACTAGCACAGATACGCAGTATTTT.